One and the same sample provided the 20 T cell receptor beta chains below, sequenced in a study of blood T cell repertoires in COVID-19. Repertoires were generated with immunoSEQ multiplex PCR, while TCRdb's copy carries only in-frame clones and drops some. The sample comprises a few hundred thousand clones, 89% of which are singletons, and 3% rests with the top ten. Sequenced input: peripheral blood. These receptors originate from a woman aged 25 to 45 with COVID-19, enrolled during active disease.

The chain links TRBV5-1 to TRBJ1-1; D is unresolved. The V and J ends lost 0 bases and 5 bases respectively, with 8 bases between them. The CDR3 sequence is 13 residues long. Germline values: CDR1 SGHRS, CDR2 YFSETQ. The CDR3 nucleotides read TGCGCCAGCAGCTTGGATTCGGGAACTGAAGCTTTCTTT. This gives the protein CASSLDSGTEAFF.

The V call is TRBV11-2, the J call TRBJ2-2; 8 bases map to TRBD2. J was trimmed by 0 bases and V by 5 bases; bases with no gene match: 11. There are 18 residues in the CDR3. CDR1 is SGHAT, CDR2 FQNNGV, per germline. DNA for the CDR3: TGTGCCAGCAGCCCCCGGGGGGGCGGGTGGGCGAACACCGGGGAGCTGTTTTTT. The encoded protein is CASSPRGGGWANTGELFF.

The rearrangement uses TRBV5-3 and TRBJ2-5; D remains ambiguous. TRBV5-3 has ORF status, its function being uncertain. The CDR3 has 13 residues. V lost 1 base, J lost 4 bases, and 8 bases lay in between. For the CDR3, the DNA is TGTGCCAGAAGCTTGTCGGTACTAGAGACCCAGTACTTC. It yields the protein CARSLSVLETQYF.

The V gene is TRBV25-1, the J gene TRBJ2-1; the match to TRBD2 covers 11 bases. The germline V gene encodes CDR1 MGHDK and CDR2 SYGVNS. The V gene end was trimmed by 8 bases and the J gene end by 6 bases; junction bases not matched to a gene: 9. The CDR3 runs to 15 residues. For the CDR3, the DNA is TGTGCCAGCCGAATGACTAGCGGGATTTTCAATGAGCAGTTCTTC. Translated: CASRMTSGIFNEQFF.

The chain recombines TRBV9 with TRBJ1-1; TRBD1 matches at 7 bases. After removal of 4 bases from V and 7 bases from J, the junction contained 7 bases not matched to a gene. Germline V gives CDR1 SGDLS, CDR2 YYNGEE. The CDR3 runs 13 residues. CDR3: CASSRGGGREAFF. The CDR3 DNA follows: TGTGCCAGCAGCAGAGGGGGCGGACGTGAAGCTTTCTTT.

The J gene is TRBJ2-3, the V gene TRBV5-6; 10 bases are a match to TRBD1. J gave up 2 bases and V 4 bases, and 7 bases lay outside the gene matches. The germline V gene has CDR1 SGHDT and CDR2 YYEEEE. This CDR3 is built from 16 residues. The CDR3 DNA reads TGTGCCAGCAGCCGGGACAGGGGAAGACCCACAGATACGCAGTATTTT. Translating gives CASSRDRGRPTDTQYF.

In its sample, this clone was seen once. This chain connects TRBV2 to TRBJ1-5; 9 bases align to TRBD1. CDR3 size: 16 residues. Germline CDR1 is SNHLY and CDR2 is FYNNEI. The junction had 9 bases not matched to a gene; V was cut back by 7 bases and J by 2 bases. CDR3 nucleotides: TGTGCCAGCACCTCGGACAGGGGATGGGGCAATCAGCCCCAGCATTTT. It yields the protein CASTSDRGWGNQPQHF. The full variable domain, completed using reference TRBV2 and TRBJ1-5, is EPEVTQTPSHQVTQMGQEVILRCVPISNHLYFYWYRQILGQKVEFLVSFYNNEISEKSEIFDDQFSVERPDGSNFTLKIRSTKLEDSAMYFCASTSDRGWGNQPQHFGDGTRLSIL.

Only one count was recorded for this clone. The chain recombines TRBV9 with TRBJ2-1; TRBD2 agrees at 14 bases. J lost 7 bases, V lost 3 bases, and 3 bases had no gene match. This CDR3 spans 15 amino acids. Germline V lookup: CDR1 SGDLS, CDR2 YYNGEE. The CDR3 DNA reads TGTGCCAGCAGCGACGGGACTAGCGGGAGTAATGAGCAGTTCTTC. Amino acid sequence: CASSDGTSGSNEQFF. Full variable domain (outside the CDR3, taken from reference TRBV9 and TRBJ2-1): DSGVTQTPKHLITATGQRVTLRCSPRSGDLSVYWYQQSLDQGLQFLIQYYNGEERAKGNILERFSAQQFPDLHSELNLSSLELGDSALYFCASSDGTSGSNEQFFGPGTRLTVL.

V and J are TRBV6-1 and TRBJ2-1; D unresolved. V was trimmed by 2 bases and J by 4 bases, leaving 12 bases between them. The CDR3 spans 15 residues. Germline-derived CDR1 and CDR2 are MNHNS and SASEGT. DNA of the CDR3: TGTGCCAGCAGTGAATCGCTCAGTGATTACAATGAGCAGTTCTTC. Translation: CASSESLSDYNEQFF.

V gene TRBV7-2 combines with J gene TRBJ1-6, with TRBD1 as a possible D gene (5 bases). This CDR3 comprises 15 residues. With 1 base removed from V and 7 bases from J, the gap between germline ends came to 11 bases. Germline V gives CDR1 SGHTA, CDR2 FQGNSA. The chain's CDR3 is CASSLVMGGNSPLHF. The CDR3 bases are TGTGCCAGCAGCTTAGTAATGGGGGGAAATTCACCCCTCCACTTT.

The chain links TRBV19 to TRBJ1-5, with a possible D match to TRBD1 (6 bases). The CDR3 length is 15 residues. Trimming left V 7 bases short and J 0 bases short, with 13 bases between. CDR1 and CDR2 from the germline V gene are LNHDA and SQIVND (reference sequence). The CDR3 reads CASTLGQYSNQPQHF. The CDR3 DNA sequence: TGTGCCAGTACCCTCGGACAGTATAGCAATCAGCCCCAGCATTTT.

The chain carries TRBV6-5 and TRBJ2-7, with D possibly matching TRBD2 (7 bases). The germline V and J ends were trimmed by 0 bases and 2 bases, with 11 bases remaining between them. Germline V gene data show CDR1 as MNHEY and CDR2 as SVGAGI. There are 15 residues in the CDR3. In DNA form, the CDR3 reads TGTGCCAGCAGTTACTCGGGGGGGGCCCCCTACGAGCAGTACTTC. Protein sequence: CASSYSGGAPYEQYF.

The chain has TRBV7-2 and TRBJ1-5; 9 bases line up with TRBD1. Unmatched junction bases numbered 2, after V lost 5 bases and J lost 6 bases. This CDR3 has 13 amino acids. From germline, CDR1 is SGHTA and CDR2 FQGNSA. The CDR3 reads CASSPTGGQPQHF. CDR3 coding DNA: TGTGCCAGCAGCCCGACAGGGGGTCAGCCCCAGCATTTT.

This clone was detected only once. CDR3 sequence reads: CATKELEGYNEQFF. CDR3 in DNA: TGTGCCACCAAAGAGTTGGAGGGATACAATGAGCAGTTCTTC. The chain has TRBV27 and TRBJ2-1, with D possibly matching TRBD2 (6 bases). Trimming left V 10 bases short and J 4 bases short, with 17 bases between. The CDR3 length is 14 residues. Germline-derived CDR1 and CDR2 are MNHEY and SMNVEV (reference sequence).

The chain's CDR3 is CASSYRDRGLNTEAFF. The CDR3 DNA sequence: TGTGCCAGCAGTTACAGAGACAGGGGACTTAACACTGAAGCTTTCTTT. The gene calls are TRBV6-5 and TRBJ1-1, with TRBD1 matching over 8 bases. Losses at the gene ends were 2 bases for V and 2 bases for J; bases not matched to a gene: 7. The CDR3 is 16 amino acids. Per the germline V gene, CDR1 is MNHEY and CDR2 is SVGAGI.

The chain links TRBV4-1 to TRBJ1-1, with a possible D match to TRBD1 (5 bases). This CDR3 has 12 amino acids. Germline V CDR1 and CDR2: MGHRA, YSYEKL. Trimming took 1 base from V and 7 from J, leaving 7 bases between them. CDR3 DNA sequence: TGCGCCAGCAGCCAAGTGCAGGGTGAAGCTTTCTTT. It is translated as CASSQVQGEAFF.

The chain is built from TRBV7-2 and TRBJ1-6, with 8 bases aligning to TRBD1. CDR1 is SGHTA and CDR2 is FQGNSA in the germline V gene. V shed 4 bases and J 10 bases; nucleotides not matched to a gene: 6. This CDR3 is 14 amino acids long. For the CDR3, the DNA is TGTGCCAGCAGCTCACGGACAGGGTACTCACCCCTCCACTTT. Protein product: CASSSRTGYSPLHF.

V and J are TRBV28 and TRBJ2-5; 8 bases match TRBD2. Germline CDR1 is MDHEN and CDR2 is SYDVKM. The length of the CDR3 is 16 residues. After removal of 6 bases from V and 2 bases from J, the junction contained 11 bases not matched to a gene. CDR3 coding DNA: TGTGCCAGCAGCCGCCCCGGGGGGGGACCACAAGAGACCCAGTACTTC. Residues: CASSRPGGGPQETQYF.

The chain links TRBV7-2 to TRBJ2-7, with 9 positions matching TRBD1. The CDR3 totals 15 residues. Germline CDR1 is SGHTA and CDR2 is FQGNSA. The trim removed 6 bases at V and 4 bases at J, leaving 10 bases unmatched. The CDR3 sequence is CASSTGGALLYEQYF. The CDR3 DNA reads TGTGCCAGCAGTACAGGGGGCGCACTTTTGTACGAGCAGTACTTC.

This chain links TRBV9 with TRBJ1-1; 7 bases align to TRBD1. The CDR3 runs to 17 residues. The ends lost 0 bases at V and 4 bases at J; junction bases unmatched: 12. CDR1 and CDR2 from the germline V gene are SGDLS and YYNGEE. The CDR3 here is CASSVVAVGTAPTEAFF. The CDR3 nucleotides are TGTGCCAGCAGCGTAGTAGCCGTGGGGACAGCCCCCACTGAAGCTTTCTTT.